This is a list of T cell receptor beta chains from one sample in a study of blood T cells in healthy people across ages. One entry per CDR3 protein results from TCRdb running MiXCR on the 5' RACE reads. The sample gives around 1,100,000 distinct CDR3 sequences, more than 30% of which show up once; 10% to 15% is in the top ten. The sequenced sample was blood. The receptors shown here come from a man between 18 and 35 years old in good health. CDR3s include the opening cysteine and the closing phenylalanine or tryptophan. A D gene is named only where the DNA matches it firmly. Not all rows give a size; the values are once, few, many and, for expanded clones, a class.

d_call,j_call,v_call,clone_size,cdr3_nt,cdr3_aa
TRBD1,TRBJ1-1,TRBV10-3,few,TGTGCCGGAACCCAGGGGGCTGAAGACACTGAAGCTTTCTTT,CAGTQGAEDTEAFF
NA,TRBJ1-4,TRBV7-9,few,TGTGCCAGCACCGAAGGGGCACCGAATGAAAAACTGTTTTTT,CASTEGAPNEKLFF
NA,TRBJ1-2,TRBV5-1,few,TGCGCCAGCAGCTTGGAGGGGAGTCAAGATGGCTACACCTTC,CASSLEGSQDGYTF
NA,TRBJ2-3,TRBV6-6,few,TGTGCCAGCAGTTACGAAAGGGGCCGCACAGATACGCAGTATTTT,CASSYERGRTDTQYF
NA,TRBJ1-5,TRBV4-1,NA,TGCGCCAGCAGCCAAGATGGACTCAATCAGCCCCAGCATTTT,CASSQDGLNQPQHF
NA,TRBJ1-1,TRBV9,NA,TGTGCCAGCAGCGAGAGACATTCGGTCACTGAAGCTTTCTTT,CASSERHSVTEAFF
TRBD2,TRBJ2-1,TRBV7-3,few,TGTGCCAGCAGCTCCGTGGCTAGCGGTTACAATGAGCAGTTCTTC,CASSSVASGYNEQFF
NA,TRBJ2-7,TRBV12-5,NA,TGTGCTAGTGAAAAGCCCCGCGGACGAGACAATGAGCAGTACTTC,CASEKPRGRDNEQYF
NA,TRBJ2-1,TRBV5-1,NA,TGCGCCAGCAGTCGGGGTGAAGGCTCCTACAATGAGCAGTTCTTC,CASSRGEGSYNEQFF
TRBD2,TRBJ2-2,TRBV5-1,few,TGCGCCAGCAGCGAACTAGCGGGACAAACCGGGGAGCTGTTTTTT,CASSELAGQTGELFF
TRBD1,TRBJ2-3,TRBV29-1,NA,TGCAGCGCTCACGATCCGGGACAGGCCACAGATACGCAGTATTTT,CSAHDPGQATDTQYF
NA,TRBJ1-3,TRBV25-1,NA,TGTGCCAGCAGTGAGGGGGACAACTCTGGAAACACCATATATTTT,CASSEGDNSGNTIYF
NA,TRBJ1-2,TRBV10-3,few,TGTGCCATCAGTCCCACCGAGGTTCCAGGTGGCTACACCTTC,CAISPTEVPGGYTF
NA,TRBJ2-7,TRBV25-1,many,TGTGCCAGTGGCAGCCCCTACGAGCAGTACTTC,CASGSPYEQYF
TRBD2,TRBJ2-7,TRBV20-1,NA,TGCAGTGCCCAGGGAGGGGCCGGGTACGAGCAGTACTTC,CSAQGGAGYEQYF
TRBD2,TRBJ2-7,TRBV6-5,NA,TGTGCCAGCAGTCCGACTAGCGGGGGATGGTACGAGCAGTACTTC,CASSPTSGGWYEQYF
NA,TRBJ2-7,TRBV5-1,few,TGCGCCAGCAGCTTCGGACAGCTAGGCTCCTACGAGCAGTACTTC,CASSFGQLGSYEQYF
TRBD2,TRBJ2-1,TRBV5-1,NA,TGCGCCAGCAGCTTGGTGGCTAGCGGTGATTACAATGAGCAGTTCTTC,CASSLVASGDYNEQFF
NA,TRBJ1-2,TRBV12-3/TRBV12-4,few,TGTGCCAGCAGTTTAGTTGGACTTGGAGGCTACACCTTC,CASSLVGLGGYTF
NA,TRBJ1-2,TRBV6-5,NA,TGTGCCAGCAGTTACAGAGGGACCGCTGGCGGTGGCTACACCTTC,CASSYRGTAGGGYTF
NA,TRBJ1-1,TRBV3-1,few,TGTGCCAGCAGCCAAGGTGCTGTGAACACTGAAGCTTTCTTT,CASSQGAVNTEAFF
NA,TRBJ1-2,TRBV12-3/TRBV12-4,NA,TGTGCCAGCAGTTTAGGGAGACAGGATTCGAGTGGCTACACCTTC,CASSLGRQDSSGYTF
NA,TRBJ2-5,TRBV4-3,NA,TGCGCCAGCAGCCAAGATCGAGGGACGGAGACCCAGTACTTC,CASSQDRGTETQYF
NA,TRBJ1-1,TRBV4-2,NA,TGTACCAGCAGCCAAGGGGTACGGGGAATGAACACTGAAGCTTTCTTT,CTSSQGVRGMNTEAFF
TRBD2,TRBJ2-2,TRBV5-1,NA,TGCGCCAGCAGCTTCACTAGCGGGCATAACACCGGGGAGCTGTTTTTT,CASSFTSGHNTGELFF
TRBD1,TRBJ1-5,TRBV20-1,NA,TGCAGTGCACAGAACAGGGGGCGCGGCAATCAGCCCCAGCATTTT,CSAQNRGRGNQPQHF
TRBD2,TRBJ2-3,TRBV20-1,NA,TGCAGTGCTAGGGGGGGGGTTCACAGCCAATACACAGATACGCAGTATTTT,CSARGGVHSQYTDTQYF
NA,TRBJ2-3,TRBV7-2,NA,TGTGCCAGCAGCTTAGGGGGGGCGCATAGAGATACGCAGTATTTT,CASSLGGAHRDTQYF
TRBD1,TRBJ2-1,TRBV29-1,few,TGCAGCGCACCCGGGACAGGGGTTTGGGATGAGCAGTTCTTC,CSAPGTGVWDEQFF
TRBD2,TRBJ2-1,TRBV20-1,NA,TGCAGTGCGGGGGACTCCAAGCGGGGGGGATCCTACAATGAGCAGTTCTTC,CSAGDSKRGGSYNEQFF
NA,TRBJ1-4,TRBV5-1,few,TGTGCCAGCAGTTTAGGGGGGCGGGATGAAAAACTGTTTTTT,CASSLGGRDEKLFF
NA,TRBJ1-1,TRBV13,NA,TGTGCCAGCAGCCCAAGATGGGGAGGGGGTGGCACTGAAGCTTTCTTT,CASSPRWGGGGTEAFF